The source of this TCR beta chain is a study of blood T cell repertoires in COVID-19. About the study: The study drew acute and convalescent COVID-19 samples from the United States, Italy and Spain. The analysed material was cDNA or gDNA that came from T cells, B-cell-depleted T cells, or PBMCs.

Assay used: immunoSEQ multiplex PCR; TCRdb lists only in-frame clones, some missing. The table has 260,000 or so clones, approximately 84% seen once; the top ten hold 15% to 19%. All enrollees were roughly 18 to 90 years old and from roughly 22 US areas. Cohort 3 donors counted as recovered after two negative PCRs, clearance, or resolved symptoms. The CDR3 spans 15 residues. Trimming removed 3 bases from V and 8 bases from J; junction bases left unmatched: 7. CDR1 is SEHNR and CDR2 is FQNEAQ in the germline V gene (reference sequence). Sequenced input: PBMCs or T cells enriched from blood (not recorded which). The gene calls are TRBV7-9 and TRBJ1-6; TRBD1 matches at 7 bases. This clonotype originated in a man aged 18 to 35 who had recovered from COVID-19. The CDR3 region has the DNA TGTGCCAGCAGCTTCGAGGGGGCGCGGGATTCACCCCTCCACTTT. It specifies CASSFEGARDSPLHF.